The 14 T cell receptor beta chains below all came from one sample that was sequenced in a study of control samples from healthy donors and cancer patients. Data came from immunoSEQ multiplex PCR; TCRdb stores just in-frame clones and leaves some out. The sample yields around 250,000 clones, around 79% seen once. Source material: PBMCs. Every receptor here comes from a woman aged 60-70 years with lung cancer.

Of note for this clone: Because the CDR3's place on the DNA is in doubt, the DNA is left out and the CDR3 is given as listed by TCRdb. The chain recombines TRBV12-1 with TRBJ2-1; TRBD2, the table's D call, lacks a check against the DNA. TRBV12-1 is noted as a pseudogene. The CDR3 sequence runs 20 residues, both termini included. Here the CDR3 reads CASSFGTGAYLAGGLNEQFF.

This chain connects TRBV19 to TRBJ1-5; D unclear. This CDR3 has 15 amino acids. Trimming removed 1 base at V and 3 bases at J, with 10 bases between. Germline CDR1 reads LNHDA; CDR2 reads SQIVND (reference sequence). CDR3 protein: CASSIASGNNQPQHF. The CDR3 DNA is TGTGCCAGTAGTATAGCGTCGGGGAACAATCAGCCCCAGCATTTT.

The V call is TRBV30, the J call TRBJ2-7; D perhaps matches TRBD1 (6 bases). Trimming took off 3 bases at V and 8 bases at J, with 14 bases between the two ends. Germline CDR1 and CDR2: GTSNPN and SVGIG (reference sequence). The CDR3 extends over 12 amino acids. The CDR3 protein is CAWSELQGKQYF. CDR3 coding DNA: TGTGCCTGGAGCGAACTCCAGGGGAAGCAGTACTTC. Supplemented by reference TRBV30 and TRBJ2-7, the full variable domain reads SQTIHQWPATLVQPVGSPLSLECTVEGTSNPNLYWYRQAAGRGLQLLFYSVGIGQISSEVPQNLSASRPQDRQFILSSKKLLLSDSGFYLCAWSELQGKQYFGPGTRLTVT.

This chain uses TRBV18 with TRBJ1-2; the D is unclear. This CDR3 contains 13 residues. V shed 6 bases and J shed 0 bases, with 8 bases lying between them. Germline lookup yields CDR1 KGHSH and CDR2 LQKENI. The DNA of the CDR3 is TGTGCCAGCTCGGCAGACGCTAACTATGGCTACACCTTC. This gives the protein CASSADANYGYTF.

J is TRBJ1-3 and V is TRBV3-1 (or the pseudogene TRBV3-2), with D perhaps matching TRBD1 (6 bases). CDR3 size: 16 residues. Trimming left V 3 bases short and J 0 bases short, with 12 bases between. Germline CDR1 reads LGHDT; CDR2 reads YNNKEL (reference sequence). DNA of the CDR3: TGTGCCAGCAGCCAGCTAACAGGGAGCTCTGGAAACACCATATATTTT. Amino acids: CASSQLTGSSGNTIYF.

V is TRBV19 and J is TRBJ1-5, with D perhaps TRBD1 (5 bases). V lost 4 bases to trimming and J lost 2 bases, with 6 bases between them. The CDR3 loop spans 13 amino acids. Germline CDR1 and CDR2: LNHDA and SQIVND (reference sequence). The CDR3: CASSRGGNQPQHF. Here the CDR3 DNA reads TGTGCCAGTAGTAGGGGGGGCAATCAGCCCCAGCATTTT.

This chain uses TRBV6-4 with TRBJ1-6; no reliable D call. V gave up 6 bases and J gave up 0 bases, with 18 bases separating them. The germline V gene has CDR1 MRHNA and CDR2 SNTAGT. CDR3 length equals 18 residues. The CDR3 sequence is CASSLGPPLSSYNSPLHF. The CDR3 nucleotides read TGTGCCAGCAGCCTCGGGCCTCCTTTAAGCTCCTATAATTCACCCCTCCACTTT.

The CDR3 loop reads CASSLAYGEAFF. CDR3 nucleotides: TGTGCCAGCAGCTTAGCTTACGGTGAAGCTTTCTTT. J is TRBJ1-1 and V is TRBV7-8; D not certain. Germline V gene lookup returns CDR1 SGHVS and CDR2 FQNEAQ. V gave up 0 bases and J gave up 7 bases, with 6 bases separating them. The CDR3 has 12 residues. The whole variable domain, filled in from reference TRBV7-8 and TRBJ1-1, reads GAGVSQSPRYKVAKRGQDVALRCDPISGHVSLFWYQQALGQGPEFLTYFQNEAQLDKSGLPSDRFFAERPEGSVSTLKIQRTQQEDSAVYLCASSLAYGEAFFGQGTRLTVV.

This chain uses TRBV5-5 with TRBJ1-5; D possibly corresponds to TRBD1 (5 bases). Germline V CDR1 and CDR2: SGHKS, YYEKEE (reference sequence). Trimming cost V 3 bases and J 0 bases, with 10 bases left between them. The CDR3 contains 15 residues. CDR3 sequence (DNA): TGTGCCAGCAGCTGGAGCAGGGATAGCAATCAGCCCCAGCATTTT. This gives the protein CASSWSRDSNQPQHF.

This sequence joins TRBV9 and TRBJ2-7; 12 bases are shared with TRBD2. The CDR3 extends over 13 amino acids. The ends lost 4 bases at V and 4 bases at J; junction bases unmatched: 0. Germline-derived CDR1 and CDR2 are SGDLS and YYNGEE. The CDR3 DNA reads as TGTGCCAGCAGCCTAGCGGGAGGGTACGAGCAGTACTTC. Protein sequence: CASSLAGGYEQYF.

The rearrangement uses TRBV10-1 and TRBJ2-7; D is perhaps TRBD1 (6 bases). The CDR3 has 12 amino acids. The germline V and J ends were trimmed by 6 bases and 1 base, with 7 bases remaining between them. Per the germline V gene, CDR1 is WNHNN and CDR2 is SYGVQD (reference sequence). The CDR3 DNA reads as TGCGCCAGCAGGGACAGTTCCTACGAGCAGTACTTC. It translates to CASRDSSYEQYF.

As for this clone: The sample holds other DNA sequences that translate to the same CDR3. V gene TRBV18 combines with J gene TRBJ2-5; D remains ambiguous. CDR3 length: 14 amino acids. Germline values: CDR1 KGHSH, CDR2 LQKENI. V lost 3 bases and J lost 4, with 12 bases in between. This CDR3 reads CASSPGLASETQYF. CDR3 DNA: TGTGCCAGCTCACCGGGTCTGGCTTCAGAGACCCAGTACTTC.

The V and J genes are TRBV12-3 or TRBV12-4 and TRBJ2-3, with D hard to call. This CDR3 spans 11 amino acids. V lost 3 bases and J lost 7, with 5 bases in between. CDR3 in DNA: TGTGCCAGCAGTTTTCTATATACGCAGTATTTT. Its protein is CASSFLYTQYF.

This chain links TRBV5-6 with TRBJ1-2, with 8 bases that match TRBD1. From germline, CDR1 is SGHDT and CDR2 YYEEEE. V shed 6 bases and J 4 bases; nucleotides not matched to a gene: 8. This CDR3 has 14 residues. This CDR3 is CASTNGQGGYGYTF. The CDR3 DNA sequence: TGTGCCAGCACTAATGGACAGGGTGGCTATGGCTACACCTTC.